The TCR beta chain under discussion was sequenced for a study of blood T cell repertoires in COVID-19. Data came from immunoSEQ multiplex PCR; TCRdb stores just in-frame clones and leaves some out. The sample contains 250,000 or so clones, around nine tenths of which appear only once. V shed 2 bases, J shed 10 bases, and the junction held 8 bases outside the gene matches. The germline CDR1 and CDR2 sequences are MDHEN and SYDVKM. The CDR3 is made up of 14 amino acids. This TCR came from a woman aged 55-75 years with COVID-19, enrolled during active disease. This chain links TRBV28 with TRBJ2-1, with 7 bases identical to TRBD2. Material: peripheral blood. CDR3 loop: CASSLGGGPKEQFF. CDR3 DNA: TGTGCCAGCAGTTTAGGGGGAGGGCCAAAGGAGCAGTTCTTC.